The T cell receptor (beta chain) described here comes from a study of relationships among human T cell subsets. Study observations and caveats: V, D, J usage, CDR3 length and N-additions were similar across seven subsets. Some CD4+CD8+ double-positive cells may remain after bead sorting. Th1, Th2 and regulatory subsets overlapped substantially in CDR3 sequences.

Semiquantitative ARM-PCR amplified T cell receptor alpha and beta CDR3 regions from mRNA. Exponential amplification used communal superprimers after tagged nested gene-specific primers in ARM-PCR. Via MiXCR, TCRdb re-called the multiplex PCR reads, giving one row per CDR3 protein. Here the sample spans fewer than 15,000 distinct CDR3 sequences, about 60% being singletons. Anti-CD25 beads selected CD4+CD25+ regulatory T cells from positively selected CD4+ cells. T cell subsets were isolated with magnetic beads coated with subset-specific monoclonal antibodies. This CDR3 region has 14 residues. J was trimmed by 6 bases and V by 8 bases; bases with no gene match: 10. Per germline, CDR1 MDHEN and CDR2 SYDVKM. A word on this clonotype: What it recognizes is unknown.

V usage is TRBV28 and J usage is TRBJ2-1, with 7 bases identical to TRBD2. This TCR was recovered from a middle-aged man in good health. Sequencing used Tregs sorted from blood. The CDR3: CASGGTTGTNEQFF. For the CDR3, the DNA is TGTGCCAGCGGCGGGACTACCGGTACCAATGAGCAGTTCTTC.